Listed here are 22 T cell receptor beta chains from one sample, sequenced in a study of blood T cell repertoires in COVID-19. The method was immunoSEQ multiplex PCR; TCRdb's version includes in-frame clones alone and lacks a portion of them. Of tens of thousands of clones listed, roughly 87% are singletons. Sample: peripheral blood. The origin of the receptors is a man aged 35-49 years with COVID-19, enrolled during active disease.

The J gene is TRBJ2-7, the V gene TRBV1; the table names TRBD2, a call not compared with the DNA. TRBV1 is a recognized pseudogene. CDR3 size: 19 residues. CDR3 amino acids: CTSSRAPVSGRGRPYEQYF. CDR3 sequence (DNA): TGCACCAGCAGCCGGGCCCCTGTAAGCGGGAGGGGAAGGCCCTACGAGCAGTACTTC.

V is TRBV7-9 and J is TRBJ1-1; TRBD1 is a possible D gene (6 bases). From germline, CDR1 is SEHNR and CDR2 FQNEAQ (reference sequence). The CDR3 is made up of 14 amino acids. The V end was cut by 3 bases, the J end by 0 bases, with 8 bases between. The CDR3 protein is CASSLRQVNTEAFF. CDR3 DNA sequence: TGTGCCAGCAGCTTGAGACAGGTGAACACTGAAGCTTTCTTT.

The chain employs TRBV5-5 and TRBJ2-5; 7 nucleotides agree with TRBD2. The CDR3 is 18 amino acids. Germline loops: CDR1 SGHKS, CDR2 YYEKEE (reference sequence). Unmatched junction bases numbered 14, after V lost 1 base and J lost 2 bases. CDR3 sequence reads: CASSLRAGSYLLQETQYF. The CDR3 DNA sequence: TGTGCCAGCAGCTTGAGAGCGGGGAGCTACCTACTTCAAGAGACCCAGTACTTC.

This clone was detected a few times. CDR3 sequence: CASSPTIPYEQYF. DNA of the CDR3: TGTGCCAGCAGCCCGACTATCCCCTACGAGCAGTACTTC. The chain has TRBV5-6 and TRBJ2-7, with a tentative D call TRBD2 (5 bases). The CDR3 loop spans 13 amino acids. V lost 4 bases and J 2 bases, leaving 10 bases between the germline ends. Germline V gene sequence: CDR1 SGHDT, CDR2 YYEEEE. Together with reference TRBV5-6 and TRBJ2-7, the CDR3 gives the full variable domain: DAGVTQSPTHLIKTRGQQVTLRCSPKSGHDTVSWYQQALGQGPQFIFQYYEEEERQRGNFPDRFSGHQFPNYSSELNVNALLLGDSALYLCASSPTIPYEQYFGPGTRLTVT.

This clone has just one count. This chain joins TRBV18 and TRBJ1-6; 9 nucleotides line up with TRBD1. Germline CDR1 reads KGHSH; CDR2 reads LQKENI. V lost 3 bases to trimming and J lost 1 base; unmatched junction nucleotides: 4. The CDR3 consists of 17 residues. CDR3 sequence reads: CASSPPGQGSYNSPLHF. The CDR3 nucleotides read TGTGCCAGCTCACCCCCGGGACAGGGATCCTATAATTCACCCCTCCACTTT.

The chain has TRBV6-5 and TRBJ2-1; 8 bases match TRBD2. Trimming took 6 bases from V and 7 from J; bases not matched to a gene: 8. Per the germline V gene, CDR1 is MNHEY and CDR2 is SVGAGI. The CDR3 contains 14 residues. The CDR3 nucleotides are TGTGCCAGCAGACTCGGACTAGCTGTGAATGAGCAGTTCTTC. As protein: CASRLGLAVNEQFF.

The rearrangement joins TRBV6-5 to TRBJ1-1, with unresolved D. This CDR3 is 16 amino acids long. CDR1 and CDR2 (germline): MNHEY, SVGAGI. V lost 2 bases and J 1 base, leaving 14 bases between the germline ends. CDR3 sequence: CASSYPLIVWNTEAFF. DNA of the CDR3: TGTGCCAGCAGTTACCCCCTGATAGTTTGGAACACTGAAGCTTTCTTT.

This clone was seen once. The chain carries TRBV5-6 and TRBJ2-2, with 8 bases fitting TRBD1. The CDR3 runs 16 residues. V gave up 0 bases and J gave up 6 bases; unmatched junction bases: 7. The germline gives CDR1 SGHDT, CDR2 YYEEEE. CDR3: CASSLASGGFSGELFF. Here the CDR3 DNA reads TGTGCCAGCAGCTTGGCCTCAGGGGGCTTCTCCGGGGAGCTGTTTTTT.

The chain is built from TRBV13 and TRBJ2-2; TRBD2 matches 11 bases. Germline V gives CDR1 PRHDT, CDR2 FYEKMQ (reference sequence). The CDR3 spans 17 residues. V was clipped by 4 bases and J by 0 bases; unmatched bases: 4. The CDR3, as DNA: TGTGCCAGCAGCTACGGGACTAGCGGACCGAACACCGGGGAGCTGTTTTTT. Its protein product is CASSYGTSGPNTGELFF.

A few counts support this clone. The chain has TRBV5-4 and TRBJ2-7; TRBD2 matches 14 bases. The CDR3 is 15 residues long. Unmatched junction bases numbered 4, after V lost 4 bases and J lost 4 bases. Germline V gene lookup returns CDR1 SGHNT and CDR2 YYREEE (reference sequence). CDR3 in DNA: TGTGCCAGCAGCCCCGGACTAGCGGGAGGTTACGAGCAGTACTTC. Translated, it gives CASSPGLAGGYEQYF.

This sequence joins TRBV19 and TRBJ2-2; the match to TRBD2 covers 14 bases. J gave up 4 bases and V 4 bases, and 2 bases lay outside the gene matches. CDR3 length: 16 amino acids. In germline, CDR1 is LNHDA, CDR2 SQIVND (reference sequence). This CDR3 reads CASSTTSGGATGELFF. DNA of the CDR3: TGTGCCAGTAGTACGACTAGCGGGGGGGCCACCGGGGAGCTGTTTTTT.

This chain connects TRBV3-1 (or the pseudogene TRBV3-2) to TRBJ1-5; TRBD1 matches at 10 bases. The V and J ends lost 4 bases and 7 bases, in that order; junction bases with no gene match: 16. CDR3 length equals 18 residues. CDR1 is LGHDT and CDR2 is YNNKEL in the germline V gene (reference sequence). CDR3: CASSPSPRDRGYWQPQHF. CDR3 bases: TGTGCCAGCAGCCCTTCCCCCCGGGACAGGGGCTACTGGCAGCCCCAGCATTTT.

This clone showed up just once. The CDR3 DNA reads as TGTGCCAGTAGTAGAGGCACGGCCTACGAGCAGTACTTC. It translates to CASSRGTAYEQYF. This chain links TRBV19 with TRBJ2-7; D ambiguous. The germline gives CDR1 LNHDA, CDR2 SQIVND (reference sequence). The V and J ends lost 4 bases and 2 bases respectively, with 9 bases between them. The CDR3 consists of 13 residues.

This clone was detected once. The chain carries TRBV10-3 and TRBJ1-1; TRBD1 agrees at 10 bases. The trim removed 4 bases at V and 1 base at J, leaving 3 bases unmatched. The CDR3 runs 15 residues. Germline values: CDR1 ENHRY, CDR2 SYGVKD. The DNA of the CDR3 is TGTGCCATCAGTGGAAGGACAGGGGGGAACACTGAAGCTTTCTTT. It is translated as CAISGRTGGNTEAFF.

This rearrangement joins TRBV5-1 to TRBJ1-1, with D perhaps TRBD1 (6 bases). The CDR3 has 14 residues. Germline CDR1 reads SGHRS; CDR2 reads YFSETQ. V was trimmed by 1 base and J by 5 bases, leaving 12 bases between them. The CDR3: CASSLKQGGTEAFF. CDR3 DNA sequence: TGCGCCAGCAGCTTGAAACAGGGTGGTACTGAAGCTTTCTTT. Drawing the rest from reference TRBV5-1 and TRBJ1-1, the complete variable domain is KAGVTQTPRYLIKTRGQQVTLSCSPISGHRSVSWYQQTPGQGLQFLFEYFSETQRNKGNFPGRFSGRQFSNSRSEMNVSTLELGDSALYLCASSLKQGGTEAFFGQGTRLTVV.

The genes are TRBV3-1 (or the pseudogene TRBV3-2) and TRBJ1-1, with D tentatively TRBD1 (5 bases). V was clipped by 4 bases and J by 0 bases, with 15 bases between them. CDR1 is LGHDT, CDR2 YNNKEL, per germline (reference sequence). CDR3 size: 16 residues. CDR3 coding DNA: TGTGCCAGCAGCCGATCCTTGTTACAGGTGAACACTGAAGCTTTCTTT. The encoded protein is CASSRSLLQVNTEAFF.

The chain joins TRBV5-1 to TRBJ1-6, with 7 nucleotides matching TRBD1. V lost 6 bases, J lost 5 bases, and 8 bases stayed unmatched. This CDR3 has 15 residues. Germline V gene data show CDR1 as SGHRS and CDR2 as YFSETQ. The CDR3 loop is CASTSGTANNSPLHF. The CDR3 coding sequence is TGCGCCAGCACCTCAGGGACAGCGAATAATTCACCCCTCCACTTT.

This chain uses TRBV6-1 with TRBJ2-5, with D possibly matching TRBD2 (7 bases). The CDR3 is 14 residues long. Germline lookup yields CDR1 MNHNS and CDR2 SASEGT. Trimming stripped 1 base from V and 7 bases from J, with 13 bases between. CDR3 bases: TGTGCCAGCAGTGAAGACGGGGGGCGTGGGACCCAGTACTTC. Protein: CASSEDGGRGTQYF.

The chain recombines TRBV21-1 with TRBJ2-3; the table's D call, TRBD2, was not checked against the DNA. TRBV21-1 is a pseudogene locus. This CDR3 has 12 residues. The CDR3 region is CASSTSTDTQYF. The CDR3 coding sequence is TGTGCCAGCAGCACCTCCACAGATACGCAGTATTTT.

The chain has TRBV28 and TRBJ1-1; tentatively, D is TRBD1 (6 bases). CDR3 length: 15 amino acids. Germline values: CDR1 MDHEN, CDR2 SYDVKM. The V end was cut by 2 bases, the J end by 3 bases, with 13 bases between. CDR3 nucleotide sequence: TGTGCCAGCAGTTTAATTCAGGGGCTGGACACTGAAGCTTTCTTT. This encodes CASSLIQGLDTEAFF.

The DNA for the CDR3 is TGTGCCAGCAGTTCACTCTGGGGGACTAGCGCCCGCATGGATACGCAGTATTTT. It specifies CASSSLWGTSARMDTQYF. V usage is TRBV28 and J usage is TRBJ2-3, with 10 positions matching TRBD2. This CDR3 is built from 18 residues. Trimming cost V 4 bases and J 6 bases; bases outside gene matches: 16. Germline V gene lookup returns CDR1 MDHEN and CDR2 SYDVKM.

This chain uses TRBV5-1 with TRBJ1-1; TRBD1 agrees at 7 bases. CDR3 size: 14 residues. V lost 3 bases to trimming and J lost 3 bases; unmatched junction nucleotides: 5. Germline-derived CDR1 and CDR2 are SGHRS and YFSETQ. The CDR3 nucleotides read TGCGCCAGCAGCTCGGACAGGCAGGACACTGAAGCTTTCTTT. The encoded protein is CASSSDRQDTEAFF.